This T cell receptor (beta chain) was profiled in a study of T cell repertoires in cytomegalovirus infection. Study as a whole: The public TCR beta signatures pointed to both CMV infection and matching HLA type. Study-wide results and caveats: The response measured ex vivo was dominated by TCR beta clonotypes (HLA-C-restricted and CMV-specific). Public TCR beta family frequency separated CMV-and-HLA carriers, including in an independent cohort.

TCRdb re-analysed the reads in MiXCR, keeping a single row per CDR3 protein. The repertoire holds under 350,000 distinct CDR3 sequences, with around 9.5% as singletons. This clonotype was seen ten or more times. Antigen unknown. V was pared by 6 bases and J by 8 bases, with 10 bases of the junction left unmatched. CDR3 length: 15 residues. The germline V gene encodes CDR1 SGHTA and CDR2 FQGNSA. Specimen: PBMCs. This receptor was identified in a human donor in good health (CMV status not recorded). Some clones in this sample may be carry-over from other donors' samples. V is TRBV7-2 and J is TRBJ1-6; the match to TRBD1 covers 7 bases. The CDR3 spells CASSSRGRGDSPLHF. The DNA for the CDR3 is TGTGCCAGCAGTTCCCGCGGCAGGGGGGATTCACCCCTCCACTTT.